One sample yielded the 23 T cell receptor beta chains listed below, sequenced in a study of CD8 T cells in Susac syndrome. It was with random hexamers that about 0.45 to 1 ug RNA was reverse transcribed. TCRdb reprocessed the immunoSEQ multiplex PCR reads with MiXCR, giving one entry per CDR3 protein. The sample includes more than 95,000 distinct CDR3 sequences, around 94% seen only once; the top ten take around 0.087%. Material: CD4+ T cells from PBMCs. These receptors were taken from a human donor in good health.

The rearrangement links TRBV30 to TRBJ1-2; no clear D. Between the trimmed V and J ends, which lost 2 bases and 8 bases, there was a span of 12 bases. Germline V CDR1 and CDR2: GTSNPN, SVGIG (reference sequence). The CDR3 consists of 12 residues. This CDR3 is CAWSPLGGGYTF. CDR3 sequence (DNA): TGTGCCTGGAGTCCCTTAGGAGGGGGCTACACCTTC.

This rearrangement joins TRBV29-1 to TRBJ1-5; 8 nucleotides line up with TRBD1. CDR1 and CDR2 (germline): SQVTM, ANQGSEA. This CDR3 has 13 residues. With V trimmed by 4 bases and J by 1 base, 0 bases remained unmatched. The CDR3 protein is CSVGDRSNQPQHF. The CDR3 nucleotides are TGCAGCGTTGGGGACAGGAGCAATCAGCCCCAGCATTTT.

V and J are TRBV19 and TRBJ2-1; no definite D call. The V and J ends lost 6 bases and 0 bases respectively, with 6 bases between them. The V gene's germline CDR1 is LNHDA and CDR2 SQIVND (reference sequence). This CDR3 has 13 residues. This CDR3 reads CASRASSYNEQFF. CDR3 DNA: TGTGCCAGTAGAGCTAGCTCCTACAATGAGCAGTTCTTC.

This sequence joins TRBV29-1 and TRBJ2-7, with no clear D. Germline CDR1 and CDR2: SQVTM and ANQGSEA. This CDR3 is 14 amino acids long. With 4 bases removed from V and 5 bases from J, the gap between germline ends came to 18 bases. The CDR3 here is CSVVRPGRKDEQYF. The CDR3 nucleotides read TGCAGCGTTGTACGCCCAGGTCGAAAGGACGAGCAGTACTTC.

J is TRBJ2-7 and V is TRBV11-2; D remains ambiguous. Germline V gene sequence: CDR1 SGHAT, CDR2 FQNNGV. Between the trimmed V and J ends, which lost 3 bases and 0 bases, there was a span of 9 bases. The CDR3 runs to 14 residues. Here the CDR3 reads CASSFGQASYEQYF. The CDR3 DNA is TGTGCCAGCAGCTTCGGGCAGGCCTCCTACGAGCAGTACTTC.

The CDR3 region has the DNA TGTGCCAGCAGCCAGTCAGCGGGCATGTACAATGAGCAGTTCTTC. It encodes CASSQSAGMYNEQFF. The chain links TRBV3-1 to TRBJ2-1, with TRBD2 as a possible D gene (6 bases). V was cut by 3 bases and J by 4 bases, with 13 bases left in between. The CDR3 covers 15 residues. Looked up from germline, CDR1 is LGHDT and CDR2 is YNNKEL (reference sequence).

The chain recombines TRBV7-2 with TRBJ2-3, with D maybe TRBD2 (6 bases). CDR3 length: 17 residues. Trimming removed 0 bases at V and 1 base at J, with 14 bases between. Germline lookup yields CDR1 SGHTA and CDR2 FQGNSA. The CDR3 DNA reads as TGTGCCAGCAGCTTAGCGCGGAGGCGGGGTGGCACAGATACGCAGTATTTT. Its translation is CASSLARRRGGTDTQYF.

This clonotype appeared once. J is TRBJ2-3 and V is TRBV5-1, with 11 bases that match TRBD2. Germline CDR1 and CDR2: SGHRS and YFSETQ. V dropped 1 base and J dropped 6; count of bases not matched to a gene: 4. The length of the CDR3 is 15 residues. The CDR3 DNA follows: TGCGCCAGCAGCTTGACTAGCGGGAGATCGGATACGCAGTATTTT. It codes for CASSLTSGRSDTQYF.

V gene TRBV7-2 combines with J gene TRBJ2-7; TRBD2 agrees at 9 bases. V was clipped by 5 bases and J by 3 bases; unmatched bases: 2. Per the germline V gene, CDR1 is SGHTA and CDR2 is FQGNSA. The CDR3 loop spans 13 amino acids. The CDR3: CASSRGGGYEQYF. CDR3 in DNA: TGTGCCAGCAGCCGCGGGGGGGGCTACGAGCAGTACTTC.

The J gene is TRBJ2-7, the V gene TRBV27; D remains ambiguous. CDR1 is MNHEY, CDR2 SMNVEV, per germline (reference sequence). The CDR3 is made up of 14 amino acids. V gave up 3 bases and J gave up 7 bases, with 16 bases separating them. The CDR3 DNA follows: TGTGCCAGCAGTTTTCGAGTCGACTCAGGAGAGCAGTACTTC. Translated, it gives CASSFRVDSGEQYF.

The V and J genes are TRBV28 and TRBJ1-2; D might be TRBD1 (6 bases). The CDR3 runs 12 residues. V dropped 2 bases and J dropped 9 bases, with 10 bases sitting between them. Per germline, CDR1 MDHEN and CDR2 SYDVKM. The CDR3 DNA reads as TGTGCCAGCAGTTTACCGACAGGCCGCTACACCTTC. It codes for CASSLPTGRYTF.

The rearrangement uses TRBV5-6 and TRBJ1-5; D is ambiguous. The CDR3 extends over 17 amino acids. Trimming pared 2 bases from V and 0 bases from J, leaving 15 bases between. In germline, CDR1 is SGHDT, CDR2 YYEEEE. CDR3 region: CASSLKDPLYSNQPQHF. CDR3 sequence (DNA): TGTGCCAGCAGCTTAAAGGATCCGCTGTATAGCAATCAGCCCCAGCATTTT.

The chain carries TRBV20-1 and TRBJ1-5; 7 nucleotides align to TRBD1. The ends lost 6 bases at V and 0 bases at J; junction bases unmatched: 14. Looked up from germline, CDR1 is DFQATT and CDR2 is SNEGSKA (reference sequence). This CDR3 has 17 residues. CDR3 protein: CSASNLGQRHSNQPQHF. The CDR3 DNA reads TGCAGTGCCAGTAACCTGGGACAGAGGCATAGCAATCAGCCCCAGCATTTT.

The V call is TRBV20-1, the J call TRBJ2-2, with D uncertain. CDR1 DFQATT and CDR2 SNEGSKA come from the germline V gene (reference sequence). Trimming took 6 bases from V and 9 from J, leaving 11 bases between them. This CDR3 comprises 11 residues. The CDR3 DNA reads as TGCAGTGCCAGTTTTCGGTGGGAGCTGTTTTTT. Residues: CSASFRWELFF.

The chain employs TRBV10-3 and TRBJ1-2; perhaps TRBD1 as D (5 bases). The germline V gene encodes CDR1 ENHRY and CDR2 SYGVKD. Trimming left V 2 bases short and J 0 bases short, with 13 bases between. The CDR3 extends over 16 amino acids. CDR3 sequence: CAISEAQVRTNYGYTF. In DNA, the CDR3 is TGTGCCATCAGTGAGGCACAGGTGCGAACTAACTATGGCTACACCTTC.

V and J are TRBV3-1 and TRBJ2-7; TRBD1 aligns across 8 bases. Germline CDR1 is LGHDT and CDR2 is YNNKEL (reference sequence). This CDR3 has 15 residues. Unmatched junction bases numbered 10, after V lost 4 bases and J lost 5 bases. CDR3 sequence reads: CASSRVGTGKDEQYF. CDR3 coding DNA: TGTGCCAGCAGCCGCGTCGGGACAGGAAAGGACGAGCAGTACTTC.

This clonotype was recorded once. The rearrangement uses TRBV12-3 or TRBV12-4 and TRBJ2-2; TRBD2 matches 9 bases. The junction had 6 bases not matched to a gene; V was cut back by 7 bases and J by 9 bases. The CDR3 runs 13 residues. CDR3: CASMREGYRELFF. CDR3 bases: TGTGCCAGCATGCGGGAGGGGTACCGGGAGCTGTTTTTT.

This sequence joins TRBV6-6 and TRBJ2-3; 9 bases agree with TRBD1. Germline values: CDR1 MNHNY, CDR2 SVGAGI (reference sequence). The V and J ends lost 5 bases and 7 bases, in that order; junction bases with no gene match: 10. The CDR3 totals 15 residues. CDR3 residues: CASSPRQGVSHTQYF. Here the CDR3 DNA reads TGTGCCAGCAGTCCAAGACAGGGGGTTTCGCATACGCAGTATTTT.

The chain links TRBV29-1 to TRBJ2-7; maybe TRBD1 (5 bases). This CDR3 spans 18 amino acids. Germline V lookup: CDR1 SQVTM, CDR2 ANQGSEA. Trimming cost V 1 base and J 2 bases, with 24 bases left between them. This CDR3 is CSVEGGTGQGFTPYEQYF. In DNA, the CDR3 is TGCAGCGTTGAAGGGGGCACTGGCCAGGGCTTCACTCCCTACGAGCAGTACTTC.

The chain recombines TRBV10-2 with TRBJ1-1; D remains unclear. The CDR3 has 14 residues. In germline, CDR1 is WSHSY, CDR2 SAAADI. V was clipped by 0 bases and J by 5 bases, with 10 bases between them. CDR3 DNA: TGCGCCAGCAGTGAGTCGACACCGGGGACTGAAGCTTTCTTT. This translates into CASSESTPGTEAFF.

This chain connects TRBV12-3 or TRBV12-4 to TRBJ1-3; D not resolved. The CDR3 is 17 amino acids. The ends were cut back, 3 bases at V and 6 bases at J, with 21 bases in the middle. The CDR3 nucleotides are TGTGCCAGCAGTTTGGAGGGCAGGCTAACGGGAGAAAACACCATATATTTT. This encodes CASSLEGRLTGENTIYF.

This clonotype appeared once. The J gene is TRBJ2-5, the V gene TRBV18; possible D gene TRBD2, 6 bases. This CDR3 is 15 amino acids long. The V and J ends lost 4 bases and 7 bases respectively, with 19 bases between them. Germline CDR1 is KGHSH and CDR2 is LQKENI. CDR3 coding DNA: TGTGCCAGCTCACTATCCGAGGGAGGTTATGGGACCCAGTACTTC. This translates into CASSLSEGGYGTQYF.

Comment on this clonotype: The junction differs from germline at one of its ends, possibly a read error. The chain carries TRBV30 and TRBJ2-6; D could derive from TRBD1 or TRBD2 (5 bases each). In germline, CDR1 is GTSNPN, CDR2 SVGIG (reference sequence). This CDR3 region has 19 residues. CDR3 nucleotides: TGTGCCTGGAGTGTAGTTTTGGGCAGTCCTAGCTCTGGGGCCAACGTCCTGGCTTTC. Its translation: CAWSVVLGSPSSGANVLAF.